Listed below are T cell receptor beta chains from one sample, sequenced in a study of blood T cell repertoires in COVID-19. Profiling relied on immunoSEQ multiplex PCR, and the TCRdb table lists in-frame clones only, not all of them. The sample includes about 260,000 clones, around 92% of them seen just once. Input material: peripheral blood. Every receptor here comes from a person under 30 with COVID-19, enrolled during active disease. The CDR3 runs from the conserved cysteine through the conserved F or W. Fields, in order: clone size, J gene, V gene, D gene, CDR3 DNA, CDR3 protein. A D gene is named only where the DNA matches it firmly. Rows give clone size only sometimes, using once, few, many, or a class for an expanded clone.

clone size: many
J gene: TRBJ1-4
V gene: TRBV4-3
D gene: TRBD1
CDR3 DNA: TGCGCCAGCAGCCAAGGTGGGACAGGGGACAAAGAAAAACTGTTTTTT
CDR3 protein: CASSQGGTGDKEKLFF

clone size: .
J gene: TRBJ2-1
V gene: TRBV4-2
D gene: TRBD1
CDR3 DNA: TGTGCCAGCAGCCAAGCGGAGACAGGGGCCTACAATGAGCAGTTCTTC
CDR3 protein: CASSQAETGAYNEQFF

clone size: .
J gene: TRBJ2-2
V gene: TRBV5-6
D gene: .
CDR3 DNA: TGTGCCAGCAGCCCATTGGGCGGGGCCGGGGAGCTGTTTTTT
CDR3 protein: CASSPLGGAGELFF

clone size: once
J gene: TRBJ2-2
V gene: TRBV24-1
D gene: TRBD1
CDR3 DNA: TGTGCCACCGGGACAGGGGACCTCACCGGGGAGCTGTTTTTT
CDR3 protein: CATGTGDLTGELFF

clone size: .
J gene: TRBJ2-2
V gene: TRBV2
D gene: TRBD1
CDR3 DNA: TGTGCCAGCAGTGTGGGACAGGGGGCGGACACCGGGGAGCTGTTTTTT
CDR3 protein: CASSVGQGADTGELFF

clone size: .
J gene: TRBJ2-5
V gene: TRBV30
D gene: .
CDR3 DNA: TGTGCCTGGAGTATAGGACAGCCAGAGACCCAGTACTTC
CDR3 protein: CAWSIGQPETQYF

clone size: .
J gene: TRBJ2-5
V gene: TRBV27
D gene: .
CDR3 DNA: TGTGCCAGCAGGGGGCAGGGCCAAGAGACCCAGTACTTC
CDR3 protein: CASRGQGQETQYF

clone size: once
J gene: TRBJ2-7
V gene: TRBV9
D gene: TRBD1
CDR3 DNA: TGTGCCAGCAGCGAGGGGGCTAGCCCATCAACCTACGAGCAGTACTTC
CDR3 protein: CASSEGASPSTYEQYF

clone size: .
J gene: TRBJ2-3
V gene: TRBV13
D gene: .
CDR3 DNA: TGTGCCAGCAGCACCCCCCTAAGCACAGATACGCAGTATTTT
CDR3 protein: CASSTPLSTDTQYF

clone size: .
J gene: TRBJ2-5
V gene: TRBV7-7
D gene: .
CDR3 DNA: TGTGCTAGCAGCCCCTCAACCGGGTTACAAGAGACCCAGTACTTC
CDR3 protein: CASSPSTGLQETQYF

clone size: .
J gene: TRBJ1-3
V gene: TRBV3-1/TRBV3-2
D gene: .
CDR3 DNA: TGTGCCAGCAGCCAAGCAGGACAGGGAAACACCATATATTTT
CDR3 protein: CASSQAGQGNTIYF

clone size: .
J gene: TRBJ2-7
V gene: TRBV3-1/TRBV3-2
D gene: TRBD2
CDR3 DNA: TGTGCCAGCAGTCCTGGACTAGCGGGGACGGACTACGAGCAGTACTTC
CDR3 protein: CASSPGLAGTDYEQYF

clone size: .
J gene: TRBJ2-1
V gene: TRBV18
D gene: .
CDR3 DNA: TGTGCCAGCTCACCGGTGGCTAGCGCCCTCTTCGGGGAGCAGTTCTTC
CDR3 protein: CASSPVASALFGEQFF

clone size: .
J gene: TRBJ1-5
V gene: TRBV11-3
D gene: .
CDR3 DNA: TGTGCCAGCAGCCCCCCTGGACACCTTAACAATCAGCCCCAGCATTTT
CDR3 protein: CASSPPGHLNNQPQHF

clone size: .
J gene: TRBJ1-4
V gene: TRBV5-4
D gene: .
CDR3 DNA: TGTGCCAGCAGCTTTGAGGGGGTCAAACTGTTTTTT
CDR3 protein: CASSFEGVKLFF

clone size: .
J gene: TRBJ1-5
V gene: TRBV5-1
D gene: TRBD1
CDR3 DNA: TGCGCCAGCAGCTGGGACAGTGGATCGGATCAGCCCCAGCATTTT
CDR3 protein: CASSWDSGSDQPQHF

clone size: .
J gene: TRBJ2-1
V gene: TRBV4-2
D gene: TRBD2
CDR3 DNA: TGTGCCAGCAGCCAAGAATTGGCTCCGGGCGGGAGGTGGTCCTACAATGAGCAGTTCTTC
CDR3 protein: CASSQELAPGGRWSYNEQFF

clone size: .
J gene: TRBJ2-1
V gene: TRBV24-1
D gene: .
CDR3 DNA: TGTGCCAGTGCCGACTGGGAGGGGGACAATGAGCAGTTCTTC
CDR3 protein: CASADWEGDNEQFF

clone size: .
J gene: TRBJ2-5
V gene: TRBV4-2
D gene: TRBD2
CDR3 DNA: TGTGCCAGCAGCCAAGTTCCCACTAGCGGGACGGAGACCCAGTACTTC
CDR3 protein: CASSQVPTSGTETQYF

clone size: .
J gene: TRBJ1-2
V gene: TRBV12-3/TRBV12-4
D gene: .
CDR3 DNA: TGTGCCAGCAGGGCGCAGGGTGGGCAAGGCTACACCTTC
CDR3 protein: CASRAQGGQGYTF

clone size: .
J gene: TRBJ1-3
V gene: TRBV2
D gene: .
CDR3 DNA: TGTGCCAGCAGTGTAACGGGGGGCTCTGGAAACACCATATATTTT
CDR3 protein: CASSVTGGSGNTIYF

clone size: .
J gene: TRBJ1-4
V gene: TRBV2
D gene: TRBD1
CDR3 DNA: TGTGCCAGCAGGGAACAGGGGCCGGGGGAAAAACTGTTTTTT
CDR3 protein: CASREQGPGEKLFF

clone size: .
J gene: TRBJ2-3
V gene: TRBV4-1
D gene: TRBD2
CDR3 DNA: TGCGCCAGCAGCCAAGAAGCGGGAGGGCCGGGAGATACGCAGTATTTT
CDR3 protein: CASSQEAGGPGDTQYF

clone size: .
J gene: TRBJ2-4
V gene: TRBV7-9
D gene: .
CDR3 DNA: TGTGCCAGCAGTCAGGGTTCCAAAAACATTCAGTACTTC
CDR3 protein: CASSQGSKNIQYF

clone size: .
J gene: TRBJ1-4
V gene: TRBV5-4
D gene: TRBD1
CDR3 DNA: TGTGCCAGCAGCTTGAAAACAGGGGGGCTGACTAATGAAAAACTGTTTTTT
CDR3 protein: CASSLKTGGLTNEKLFF

clone size: .
J gene: TRBJ2-5
V gene: TRBV5-1
D gene: TRBD1
CDR3 DNA: TGCGCCAGCAGCCCCCGGGACAGAAAAGAGACCCAGTACTTC
CDR3 protein: CASSPRDRKETQYF

clone size: few
J gene: TRBJ2-5
V gene: TRBV28
D gene: .
CDR3 DNA: TGTGCCAGCAGTTTATTCAGAGAGACCCAGTACTTC
CDR3 protein: CASSLFRETQYF

clone size: .
J gene: TRBJ2-2
V gene: TRBV5-6
D gene: .
CDR3 DNA: TGTGCCAGCAGCCCGGGCCCGGACGGGGGCACCGGGGAGCTGTTTTTT
CDR3 protein: CASSPGPDGGTGELFF

clone size: .
J gene: TRBJ2-7
V gene: TRBV27
D gene: TRBD1
CDR3 DNA: TGTGCCAGCAGTGGAGGACAGGGGAACGAGCAGTACTTC
CDR3 protein: CASSGGQGNEQYF

clone size: .
J gene: TRBJ2-7
V gene: TRBV30
D gene: .
CDR3 DNA: TGTGCCTGGAGTGAACAGGAATTTGGAGAGCAGTACTTC
CDR3 protein: CAWSEQEFGEQYF

clone size: .
J gene: TRBJ2-7
V gene: TRBV9
D gene: .
CDR3 DNA: TGTGCCAGCAGCGTAGGGCGGGATCCCTCCTACGAGCAGTACTTC
CDR3 protein: CASSVGRDPSYEQYF

clone size: .
J gene: TRBJ2-1
V gene: TRBV10-3
D gene: TRBD2
CDR3 DNA: TGTGCCATCAGTACCGGGACTAGCGGGAGAGGCAATGAGCAGTTCTTC
CDR3 protein: CAISTGTSGRGNEQFF

clone size: .
J gene: TRBJ1-2
V gene: TRBV2
D gene: .
CDR3 DNA: TGTGCCAGCAGGAAACCAACAGAGAACTATGGCTACACCTTC
CDR3 protein: CASRKPTENYGYTF

clone size: .
J gene: TRBJ2-7
V gene: TRBV10-2
D gene: TRBD2
CDR3 DNA: TGCGCCAGCAGGCACCTTAGCGGGAGGTTCGACGAGCAGTACTTC
CDR3 protein: CASRHLSGRFDEQYF

clone size: .
J gene: TRBJ2-3
V gene: TRBV5-6
D gene: .
CDR3 DNA: TGTGCCAGCAGCTTGGGGGCAAGCACAGATACGCAGTATTTT
CDR3 protein: CASSLGASTDTQYF

clone size: .
J gene: TRBJ2-7
V gene: TRBV7-9
D gene: .
CDR3 DNA: TGTGCCAGCAGCTCGTTAGTAGGGGTGAGCTCCTACGAGCAGTACTTC
CDR3 protein: CASSSLVGVSSYEQYF

clone size: .
J gene: TRBJ2-3
V gene: TRBV6-1
D gene: TRBD2
CDR3 DNA: TGTGCCAGCAGTGAAGGACTAGCGTTTAGCACAGATACGCAGTATTTT
CDR3 protein: CASSEGLAFSTDTQYF

clone size: .
J gene: TRBJ1-1
V gene: TRBV29-1
D gene: TRBD1
CDR3 DNA: TGCAGCGTTGAGGGACAGACGAACACTGAAGCTTTCTTT
CDR3 protein: CSVEGQTNTEAFF

clone size: .
J gene: TRBJ1-2
V gene: TRBV9
D gene: TRBD1
CDR3 DNA: TGTGCCAGCAGCGTTTCCGGACAGGGAAGTATCTATGGCTACACCTTC
CDR3 protein: CASSVSGQGSIYGYTF

clone size: .
J gene: TRBJ2-2
V gene: TRBV19
D gene: .
CDR3 DNA: TGTGCCAGTTTAGCGAACACCGGGGAGCTGTTTTTT
CDR3 protein: CASLANTGELFF

clone size: .
J gene: TRBJ1-1
V gene: TRBV19
D gene: .
CDR3 DNA: TGTGCCAGTAGTATTCCAGGCACTGAAGCTTTCTTT
CDR3 protein: CASSIPGTEAFF

clone size: .
J gene: TRBJ2-3
V gene: TRBV2
D gene: .
CDR3 DNA: TGTGCCAGCAGTGACGCAGGCAATACGCAGTATTTT
CDR3 protein: CASSDAGNTQYF

clone size: .
J gene: TRBJ1-5
V gene: TRBV10-1
D gene: TRBD1
CDR3 DNA: TGCGCCAGCAGGGACAGGGATGGTTGGAGCAATCAGCCCCAGCATTTT
CDR3 protein: CASRDRDGWSNQPQHF

clone size: .
J gene: TRBJ1-3
V gene: TRBV7-2
D gene: TRBD1
CDR3 DNA: TGTGCCAGCAGCGGTACAGGGGGTGGAAACACCATATATTTT
CDR3 protein: CASSGTGGGNTIYF

clone size: .
J gene: TRBJ2-1
V gene: TRBV2
D gene: TRBD2
CDR3 DNA: TGTGCCAGCGGGACTAGCGGGACGATGGATGAGCAGTTCTTC
CDR3 protein: CASGTSGTMDEQFF

clone size: .
J gene: TRBJ1-6
V gene: TRBV11-2
D gene: TRBD1
CDR3 DNA: TGTGCCAGCAGCTTAGACCGACAGGGGAATTCACCCCTCCACTTT
CDR3 protein: CASSLDRQGNSPLHF

clone size: .
J gene: TRBJ2-7
V gene: TRBV5-1
D gene: TRBD2
CDR3 DNA: TGCGCCAGCAGCTTGGACCCAGTGGGGGGGTACGAGCAGTACTTC
CDR3 protein: CASSLDPVGGYEQYF

clone size: .
J gene: TRBJ2-1
V gene: TRBV5-1
D gene: .
CDR3 DNA: TGCGCCAGCAGCTTGTCTCGGGGAAACGGATCGAACAATGAGCAGTTCTTC
CDR3 protein: CASSLSRGNGSNNEQFF